This entry features one T cell receptor (beta chain) sequence. No antigen is known for it. Germline is not matched at one junction end, which may reflect a read error. These data come from a study of neurological immune-mediated disorders. This CDR3 is 14 amino acids long. Germline V lookup: CDR1 SGHDT, CDR2 YYEEEE. The cDNA was produced through 5'RACE with 10-nucleotide random UMIs. Every sequencing run drew on 15-18 subjects and yielded over 200 million TCR-beta sequences. TCRdb re-analysed the 5' RACE reads in MiXCR, keeping a single row per CDR3 protein. This sample carries tens of thousands of distinct CDR3 sequences, around a tenth of them seen once, and the ten largest clones take about 2%. Findings of the study overall: HTLV-1-associated myelopathy had the most TCR clonal expansion, whereas multiple sclerosis had the least (lower than in healthy controls).

Healthy controls consisted of blood bank volunteers in Maryland, USA. The sequenced sample was PBMCs. The V call is TRBV5-6, the J call TRBJ1-1; 9 bases are shared with TRBD1. The TCR comes from a man in his forties or fifties in good health. As DNA, the CDR3 is TGTGCCAGCTTGACAGGGGGAGTGAAAACTGAAGCTTTCTTT. Amino acid sequence: CASLTGGVKTEAFF.